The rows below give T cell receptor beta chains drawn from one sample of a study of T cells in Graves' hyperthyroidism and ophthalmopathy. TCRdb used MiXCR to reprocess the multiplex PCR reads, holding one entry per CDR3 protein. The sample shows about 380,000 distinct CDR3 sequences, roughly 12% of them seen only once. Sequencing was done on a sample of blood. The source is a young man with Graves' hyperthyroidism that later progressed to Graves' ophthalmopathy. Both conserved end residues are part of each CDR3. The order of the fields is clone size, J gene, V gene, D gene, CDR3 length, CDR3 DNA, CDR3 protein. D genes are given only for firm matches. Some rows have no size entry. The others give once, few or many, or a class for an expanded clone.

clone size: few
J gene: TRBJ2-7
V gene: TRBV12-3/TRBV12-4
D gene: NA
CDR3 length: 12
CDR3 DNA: TGTGCCAGCAGGGCGGACTCTACGCAGCAGTACTTC
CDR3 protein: CASRADSTQQYF

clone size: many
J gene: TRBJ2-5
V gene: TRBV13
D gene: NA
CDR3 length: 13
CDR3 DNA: TGTGCCAGCAGCAATCAGGGGCGAGAGACCCAGTACTTC
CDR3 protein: CASSNQGRETQYF

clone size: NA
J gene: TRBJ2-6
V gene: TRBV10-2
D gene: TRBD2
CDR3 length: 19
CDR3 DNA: TGCGCCAGCAGTGAGTCGATCGCGGGGGACCTCTCTGGGGCCAACGTCCTGACTTTC
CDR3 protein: CASSESIAGDLSGANVLTF

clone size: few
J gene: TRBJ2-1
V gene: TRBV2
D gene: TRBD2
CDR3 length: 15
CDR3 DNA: TGTGCCAGCAGTGAACAAGCGGGGGTTTACAATGAGCAGTTCTTC
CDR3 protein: CASSEQAGVYNEQFF

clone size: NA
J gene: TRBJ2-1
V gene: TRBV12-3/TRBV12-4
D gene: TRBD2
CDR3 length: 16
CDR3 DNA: TGTGCCAGCAGGGCACCGGGACTAGCGTCTTACAATGAGCAGTTCTTC
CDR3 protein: CASRAPGLASYNEQFF

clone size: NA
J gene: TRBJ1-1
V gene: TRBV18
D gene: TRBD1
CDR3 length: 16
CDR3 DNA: TGTGCCAGCATGGCAGGGAGGGGGCTTATGAACACTGAAGCTTTCTTT
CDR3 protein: CASMAGRGLMNTEAFF

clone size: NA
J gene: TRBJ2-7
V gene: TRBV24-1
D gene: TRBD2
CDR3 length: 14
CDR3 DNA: TGTGCCACCAGTGAAGCGGGACCTACCTACGAGCAGTACTTC
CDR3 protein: CATSEAGPTYEQYF

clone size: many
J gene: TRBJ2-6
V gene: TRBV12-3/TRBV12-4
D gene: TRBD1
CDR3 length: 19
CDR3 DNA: TGTGCCAGCAGCCCCACCCCAGGAGACAGGGGGGACGGGGCCAACGTCCTGACTTTC
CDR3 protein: CASSPTPGDRGDGANVLTF

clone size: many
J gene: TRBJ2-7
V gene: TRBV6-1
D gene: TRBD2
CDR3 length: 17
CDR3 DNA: TGTGCCAGAAAGGGACTAGCGGGGCCAGGGGACCTCTTGAAGCAGTACTTC
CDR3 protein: CARKGLAGPGDLLKQYF

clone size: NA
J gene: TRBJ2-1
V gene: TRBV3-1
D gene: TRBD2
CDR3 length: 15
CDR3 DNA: TGTGCCAGCACCCGTAGCGGGGGGGTCGAGAATGAGCAGTTCTTC
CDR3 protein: CASTRSGGVENEQFF

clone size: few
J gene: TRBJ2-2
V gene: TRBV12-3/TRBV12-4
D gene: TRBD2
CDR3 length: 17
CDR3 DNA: TGTGCCAGCAGTTTAGTAGTAAGCGGGACCTCTACCGGGGAGCTGTTTTTT
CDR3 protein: CASSLVVSGTSTGELFF

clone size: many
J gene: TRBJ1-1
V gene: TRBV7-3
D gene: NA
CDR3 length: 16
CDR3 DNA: TGTGCCAGCAGCTTAACTACTGCGGGGGTTGACACTGAAGCTTTCTTT
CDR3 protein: CASSLTTAGVDTEAFF

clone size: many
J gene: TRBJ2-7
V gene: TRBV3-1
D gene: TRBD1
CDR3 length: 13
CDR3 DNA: TGTGCCAGCAGCCCGGGACAGGGGAACGAGCAGTACTTC
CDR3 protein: CASSPGQGNEQYF

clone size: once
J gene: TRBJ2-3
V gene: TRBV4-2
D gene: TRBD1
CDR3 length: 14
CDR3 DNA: TGTGCCAGCAGCCGGGACAGGTTGAGGGATACGCAGTATTTT
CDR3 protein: CASSRDRLRDTQYF

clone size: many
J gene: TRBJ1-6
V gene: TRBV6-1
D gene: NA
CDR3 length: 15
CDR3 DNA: TGTGCCAGCAGTGAAGTCACGGGATGGAATTCACCCCTCCACTTT
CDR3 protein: CASSEVTGWNSPLHF

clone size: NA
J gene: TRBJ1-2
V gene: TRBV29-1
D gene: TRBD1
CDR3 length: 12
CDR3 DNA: TGCAGCGTTGGGGACAGGGCGGGTGGCTACACCTTC
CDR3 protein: CSVGDRAGGYTF

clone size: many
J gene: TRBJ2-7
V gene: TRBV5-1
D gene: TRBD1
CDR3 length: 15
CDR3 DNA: TGCGCCAGCAGCTTGGACGGGACAGGGGACTACGAGCAGTACTTC
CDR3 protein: CASSLDGTGDYEQYF

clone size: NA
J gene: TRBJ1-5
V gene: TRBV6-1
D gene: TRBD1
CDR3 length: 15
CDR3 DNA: TGTGCCAGCAGTGAGGGCAGGGGGCATGGTCAGCCCCAGCATTTT
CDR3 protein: CASSEGRGHGQPQHF

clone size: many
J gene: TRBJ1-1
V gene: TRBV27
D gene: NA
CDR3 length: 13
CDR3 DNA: TGTGCCAGCAGTTTTCTGTTTTTCACTGAAGCTTTCTTT
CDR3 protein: CASSFLFFTEAFF

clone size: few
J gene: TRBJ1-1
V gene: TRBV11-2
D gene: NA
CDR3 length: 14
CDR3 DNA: TGTGCCAGCAGCCTCCATCGGCAGAACACTGAAGCTTTCTTT
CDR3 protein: CASSLHRQNTEAFF

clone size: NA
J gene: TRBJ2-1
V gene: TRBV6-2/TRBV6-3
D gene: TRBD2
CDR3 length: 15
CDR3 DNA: TGTCCCAGCAGTTATAGCGGGGGGGGATTCAATGAGCAGTTCTTC
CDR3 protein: CPSSYSGGGFNEQFF

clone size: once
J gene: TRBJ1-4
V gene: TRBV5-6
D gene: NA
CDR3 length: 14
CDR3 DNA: TGTGCCGGCAGCCTACAGAACCCTAATGAAAAACTGTTTTTT
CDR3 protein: CAGSLQNPNEKLFF

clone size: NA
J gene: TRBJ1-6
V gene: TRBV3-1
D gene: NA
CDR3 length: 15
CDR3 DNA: TGTGCCAGCAGCCAAGGGGGAGGGTATGAATCACCCCTCCACTTT
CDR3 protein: CASSQGGGYESPLHF

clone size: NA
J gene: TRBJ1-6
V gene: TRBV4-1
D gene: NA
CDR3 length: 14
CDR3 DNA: TGCGCCAGCAGCCAGGCGACTTATAATTCACCCCTCCACTTT
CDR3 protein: CASSQATYNSPLHF

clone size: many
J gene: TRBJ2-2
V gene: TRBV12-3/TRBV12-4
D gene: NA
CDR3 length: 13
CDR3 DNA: TGTGCCAGCAGTTCCAGGGCGGCCGGGGAGCTGTTTTTT
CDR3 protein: CASSSRAAGELFF

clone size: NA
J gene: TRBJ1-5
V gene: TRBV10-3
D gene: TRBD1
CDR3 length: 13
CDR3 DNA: TGTGCCATCAGTTCTCAGGGGGATCAGCCCCAGCATTTT
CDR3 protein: CAISSQGDQPQHF

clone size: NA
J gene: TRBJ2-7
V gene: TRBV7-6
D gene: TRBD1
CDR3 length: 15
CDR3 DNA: TGTGCCAGCAGCAGTGGGACAGGGGGTGCCTACGAGCAGTACTTC
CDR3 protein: CASSSGTGGAYEQYF